The rows below give T cell receptor beta chains drawn from one sample of a study of T cells in Graves' hyperthyroidism and ophthalmopathy. In TCRdb, the multiplex PCR reads were re-called with MiXCR into one record per CDR3 protein. The sample holds around 280,000 distinct CDR3 sequences, approximately 12% seen once. Sequenced input: blood. These TCRs come from a woman in her twenties or thirties with Graves' hyperthyroidism that later progressed to Graves' ophthalmopathy. Both conserved end residues are part of each CDR3. Each record gives: clone size, V gene, J gene, D gene, CDR3 DNA, CDR3 protein. D genes are given only for firm matches. Not all rows give a size; the values are once, few, many and, for expanded clones, a class.

>few|TRBV13|TRBJ1-2|-
TGTGCCAGCAGCTTGGGATTGGTCTGGGAGGGGCATGGCTACACCTTC
CASSLGLVWEGHGYTF
>many|TRBV27|TRBJ2-7|TRBD1
TGTGCCAGCAGTTTATCGGGCAGGGGGCCCTACGAGCAGTACTTC
CASSLSGRGPYEQYF
>many|TRBV7-8|TRBJ2-1|TRBD2
TGTGCCAGCAGCCCGGGACTAGCGGGAGGGAGGGAGTTCTTC
CASSPGLAGGREFF
>many|TRBV20-1|TRBJ2-7|-
TGCAGTGCTGGCGAGGCGCGGGGGCAGGGCTACGAGCAGTACTTC
CSAGEARGQGYEQYF
>few|TRBV4-3|TRBJ2-1|TRBD2
TGCGCCAGCAGCCAAGATCACGGGGCTAGCGGGATCTCCTACAATGAGCAGTTCTTC
CASSQDHGASGISYNEQFF
>few|TRBV19|TRBJ1-6|-
TGTGCCGCCGGACAGAAACTAAGCTCCTATAATTCACCCCTCCACTTT
CAAGQKLSSYNSPLHF
>many|TRBV28|TRBJ2-6|TRBD1
TGTGCCAGCAGTCAGGCCTACAGGGGGCCAGCTGGGGCCAACGTCCTGACTTTC
CASSQAYRGPAGANVLTF
>many|TRBV24-1|TRBJ2-1|-
TGTGCCACCAGTGATCCCCCCCCTAATGAGCAGTTCTTC
CATSDPPPNEQFF
>many|TRBV28|TRBJ2-7|TRBD1
TGTGCCAGGAAGGGGGCATCCTACGAGCAGTACTTC
CARKGASYEQYF
>-|TRBV12-3/TRBV12-4|TRBJ2-7|-
TGTGCCAGCAGTTTCGGTGGGAGACTTGAGGAAGAGCAGTACTTC
CASSFGGRLEEEQYF
>many|TRBV6-5|TRBJ2-3|TRBD1
TGTGCCAGCAGTTACTCAGGGGGCGGCACAGATACGCAGTATTTT
CASSYSGGGTDTQYF
>many|TRBV3-1|TRBJ2-7|-
TGTGCCAGCAGCCAAGGTTCCAGCGGGTGGGACTACGAGCAGTACTTC
CASSQGSSGWDYEQYF
>-|TRBV12-3/TRBV12-4|TRBJ1-5|TRBD1
TGTGCCAGCAGTAAAACCGGGACAGATAATCAGCCCCAGCATTTT
CASSKTGTDNQPQHF
>many|TRBV12-3/TRBV12-4|TRBJ2-7|TRBD1
TGTGCCAGCAGTTTCTGGGACAGGGAAAAGCAGTACTTC
CASSFWDREKQYF
>many|TRBV4-3|TRBJ1-1|TRBD1
TGCGCCAGCAGCCAAGATCAAGGGGACAGGCATGCTTTCTTT
CASSQDQGDRHAFF
>few|TRBV7-8|TRBJ1-2|-
TGTGCCAGCAGCTTAGAGGGGAATTACTATGGCTGCACCTTC
CASSLEGNYYGCTF
>many|TRBV6-2/TRBV6-3|TRBJ2-2|TRBD2
TGTGCCAGCGTTAGATTAGCGGGCACCGGGGAGCTGTTTTTT
CASVRLAGTGELFF
>many|TRBV12-3/TRBV12-4|TRBJ2-1|TRBD2
TGTGCCAGCAGCGGAAGTTCTAGCGGGGTAAATGAGCAGTTCTTC
CASSGSSSGVNEQFF
>many|TRBV20-1|TRBJ2-7|-
TGCAGTGCTAGGCGGGCCTCCTACGAGCAGTACTTC
CSARRASYEQYF
>many|TRBV27|TRBJ1-2|-
TGTGCCAGCAGTTCCTACCTCCGCGCGGGGGCTAAAGGCTACACCTTC
CASSSYLRAGAKGYTF
>many|TRBV11-2|TRBJ2-1|TRBD2
TGTGCCAGCAGCTTAGGTTTGGCGGGAGGGCTCCTCAATGAGCAGTTCTTC
CASSLGLAGGLLNEQFF
>many|TRBV7-2|TRBJ2-3|-
TGTGCCAGCAGCCGAGGGGGGGGCACAGATACGCAGTATTTT
CASSRGGGTDTQYF
>-|TRBV18|TRBJ2-1|TRBD2
TGTGCCAGCTCACTGCCAACCTTAGCGGGAGGAAACAGCAACAACATCAATGAGCAGTTCTTC
CASSLPTLAGGNSNNINEQFF
>-|TRBV4-1|TRBJ1-5|-
TGCGCCAGCAGCCAAACCCAGGACATGCTATATCAGCCCCAGCATTTT
CASSQTQDMLYQPQHF
>few|TRBV7-9|TRBJ1-4|-
TGTGCCAGCAGCTTAAGGGTTACTGAAAAACTGTTTTTT
CASSLRVTEKLFF
>many|TRBV28|TRBJ2-7|-
TGTGCCAGCAGTCGCCCGGCCTCGAACTACGAGCAGTACTTC
CASSRPASNYEQYF
>many|TRBV27|TRBJ1-1|-
TGTGCCACCAGAGGAACAGGGAAACCGAATGAAGCTTTCTTT
CATRGTGKPNEAFF
>many|TRBV30|TRBJ1-2|-
TGTGCCTGGAGGAGGGTCTATGGCTACACCTTC
CAWRRVYGYTF
>-|TRBV7-9|TRBJ2-5|TRBD2
TGTGCCAGCAGCCCCACCCCCACTAGCGGGAGGTTTCGAGAGACCCAGTACTTC
CASSPTPTSGRFRETQYF
>few|TRBV5-4|TRBJ2-7|-
TGTGCCAGCAGCGACGGACTTAAAACCTACGAGCAGTACTTC
CASSDGLKTYEQYF
>many|TRBV29-1|TRBJ2-7|TRBD1
TGCAGCGCCCAGGACAGGGGGCTACAGCAGTACTTC
CSAQDRGLQQYF
>many|TRBV7-3|TRBJ2-1|-
TGTGCCAGCAGCTTGGGCCATGAGCAGTTCTTC
CASSLGHEQFF
>many|TRBV9|TRBJ1-1|TRBD1
TGTGCCAGCAGCGCCCGGGGACAGTTGAACACTGAAGCTTTCTTT
CASSARGQLNTEAFF
>few|TRBV4-1|TRBJ1-2|-
TGCGCCAGCAGCCTACTGATGACGCCTAGCTATGGCTACACCTTC
CASSLLMTPSYGYTF
>-|TRBV30|TRBJ2-1|TRBD2
TGTGCCTGGATGACTAGCGGGACCCTCTACAATGAGCAGTTCTTC
CAWMTSGTLYNEQFF
>many|TRBV29-1|TRBJ2-3|-
TGCAGCGCCCGACGAGACGGAGAAACGCAGTATTTT
CSARRDGETQYF
>many|TRBV18|TRBJ1-3|-
TGTGCCAGCTCACCATTCCCGGGAATCGGAAACACCATATATTTT
CASSPFPGIGNTIYF
>many|TRBV5-1|TRBJ1-3|-
TGCGCCAGCAGCCATCGAGGCAGGGGATTGGCTGGAAACACCATATATTTT
CASSHRGRGLAGNTIYF
>many|TRBV6-2/TRBV6-3|TRBJ2-1|TRBD2
TGTGCCAGCAGTCCCGGACTAGATCCCTACAATGAGCAGTTCTTC
CASSPGLDPYNEQFF
>many|TRBV10-2|TRBJ1-2|TRBD1
TGCGCCTCCAGCGGCGACAGGGAGTTGGGCTACACCTTC
CASSGDRELGYTF
>many|TRBV29-1|TRBJ2-1|TRBD2
TGCAGCGTTGAAGGACTAATAGTGCGTGGGACTAGCGCCTCGGGTGAGCAGTTCTTC
CSVEGLIVRGTSASGEQFF
>-|TRBV6-2/TRBV6-3|TRBJ2-7|TRBD2
TGTGCCAGCAGTCAAACTAGCGTTTACGAGCAGTACTTC
CASSQTSVYEQYF
>few|TRBV11-2|TRBJ1-1|-
TGTGCCAGCATTCCAGACCTGGACACTGAAGCTTTCTTT
CASIPDLDTEAFF
>many|TRBV12-3/TRBV12-4|TRBJ2-2|TRBD1
TGTGCCAGCAGAACCGGGACAGAGAACACCGGGGAGCTGTTTTTT
CASRTGTENTGELFF
>-|TRBV6-1|TRBJ1-2|TRBD1
TGTGCCAGCAGGTCCGGACAGGGGGAGGCTGGCTACACCTTC
CASRSGQGEAGYTF
>many|TRBV6-1|TRBJ1-3|-
TGTGCCAGCAGTGATGAGGCCATCGGTCCAGGAAACACCATATATTTT
CASSDEAIGPGNTIYF
>many|TRBV18|TRBJ1-1|-
TGTGCCAGCTCCTATGGCCAGGTGAACACTGAAGCTTTCTTT
CASSYGQVNTEAFF
>many|TRBV3-1|TRBJ2-1|TRBD1
TGTGCCAGCAGCCTTCCCGGGCAGGGGGCATTCAATGAGCAGTTCTTC
CASSLPGQGAFNEQFF
>many|TRBV27|TRBJ1-1|TRBD1
TGTGCCAGCAGTTTTCAGGGGGTTGGGACTGAAGCTTTCTTT
CASSFQGVGTEAFF
>few|TRBV9|TRBJ2-1|TRBD2
TGTGCCAGCAGCGACGGGGCGGGGGAAAATGAGCAGTTCTTC
CASSDGAGENEQFF